Shown below are 6 T cell receptor beta chains from a single sample sequenced in a study of blood T cell repertoires in COVID-19. Clones were sequenced by immunoSEQ multiplex PCR, and TCRdb holds only the in-frame ones, with some missing. The table lists 100,000 to 120,000 clones, approximately 81% of them singletons. Sequenced: peripheral blood. The source of these receptors is a man older than 75 with acute or convalescent COVID-19.

This clone came up once. This chain links TRBV5-1 with TRBJ1-1; no clear D gene. The CDR3 runs 14 residues. V was clipped by 3 bases and J by 0 bases, with 9 bases between them. Germline CDR1 and CDR2: SGHRS and YFSETQ. CDR3 nucleotide sequence: TGCGCCAGCAGCTATAACGGGATGAACACTGAAGCTTTCTTT. Translation: CASSYNGMNTEAFF.

The chain has TRBV4-2 and TRBJ2-3; D gene uncertain. Germline V gene data show CDR1 as LGHNA and CDR2 as YNFKEQ. The CDR3 is 16 amino acids. V lost 1 base to trimming and J lost 0 bases, with 11 bases between them. CDR3 DNA: TGTGCCAGCAGCCAAGCGTCGTCTTCTAGCACAGATACGCAGTATTTT. Amino acid sequence: CASSQASSSSTDTQYF.

This clone was observed a handful of times. CDR3 amino acids: CASSIHRGQPQHF. CDR3 DNA: TGTGCCAGCAGCATACACAGGGGGCAGCCCCAGCATTTT. The chain links TRBV7-2 to TRBJ1-5; 8 bases agree with TRBD1. The trim removed 5 bases at V and 7 bases at J, leaving 4 bases unmatched. From germline, CDR1 is SGHTA and CDR2 FQGNSA. CDR3 length: 13 residues.

This clone came up a few times. The chain carries TRBV2 and TRBJ2-2, with D tentatively TRBD1 (5 bases). Deletions cut 6 bases from V and 6 bases from J, with 14 bases between. The germline gives CDR1 SNHLY, CDR2 FYNNEI. The CDR3 length is 14 residues. The CDR3: CASSKGRESGELFF. The CDR3 DNA reads TGTGCCAGCAGCAAGGGCAGGGAATCCGGGGAGCTGTTTTTT.

The J gene is TRBJ2-7, the V gene TRBV7-2; the match to TRBD2 covers 10 bases. Trimming took 4 bases from V and 2 from J; bases not matched to a gene: 5. Germline V CDR1 and CDR2: SGHTA, FQGNSA. The CDR3 totals 15 residues. The CDR3 DNA is TGTGCCAGCAGCTCCGGACTAGCGGTGACCTACGAGCAGTACTTC. Translation: CASSSGLAVTYEQYF.

V usage is TRBV27 and J usage is TRBJ1-6; the match to TRBD1 covers 7 bases. From germline, CDR1 is MNHEY and CDR2 SMNVEV (reference sequence). V lost 6 bases to trimming and J lost 10 bases; unmatched junction nucleotides: 6. CDR3 length: 13 residues. The CDR3 DNA is TGTGCCAGCAGCGACAGGGAGGACTCACCCCTCCACTTT. Encoded protein: CASSDREDSPLHF.